Listed below are T cell receptor beta chains from one sample, sequenced in a study of shared clonotypes between healthy human individuals. Using immunoSEQ multiplex PCR, the repertoire was profiled, and TCRdb retains in-frame clones only, with some absent. This table has approximately 460,000 clones, approximately 77% appearing once. The specimen sequenced was PBMCs. The receptors were gathered from a woman in her thirties or forties in good health. Some clones in this sample may be carry-over from other donors' samples. Each CDR3 is given with its conserved first and last residue. D genes are given only for firm matches. Rows may omit the clone size; those that give it use once, few, many or a size class.

cdr3_aa v_call cdr3_length clone_size d_call j_call
CASQTGPRVEQYF TRBV2 13 . . TRBJ2-7
CSVEGLSDSGNTIYF TRBV29-1 15 . . TRBJ1-3
CASSLGSTSGGYTF TRBV7-2 14 . . TRBJ1-2
CASSLGQGGYSGNTIYF TRBV7-2 17 many TRBD1 TRBJ1-3
CASSLASGTSSYEQYF TRBV5-4 16 . TRBD2 .
CASSLGLAGSYNEQFF TRBV7-3 16 . TRBD2 TRBJ2-1
CASSRLFDNRHQLRQPQHF TRBV27 19 . . TRBJ1-5
CASSPVGRTGVGGYTF TRBV5-4 16 . TRBD1 TRBJ1-2
CASSQVRGGSTGELFF TRBV4-1 16 . . TRBJ2-2
CASSSGSNEKLFF TRBV18 13 once . TRBJ1-4
CASSSWTGSGTGELFF TRBV5-1 16 few TRBD1 TRBJ2-2
CASSADRAASYNEQFF TRBV9 16 few TRBD1 TRBJ2-1
CASSSQPPHGVTQYF TRBV7-3 15 . . TRBJ2-5
CASSRDRAVSETQYF TRBV5-1 15 . TRBD1 TRBJ2-5
CATKDTKRSNEQFF TRBV19 14 few . TRBJ2-1
CASSFSGLVYEQFF TRBV27 14 . TRBD2 TRBJ2-1
CASSLSGRGEQFF TRBV2 13 . TRBD2 TRBJ2-1
CASSSATSAETQYF TRBV5-1 14 . TRBD2 TRBJ2-5
CASISGSTTYEQYF TRBV6-5 14 . . TRBJ2-7
CASSFRTGQSGELFF TRBV5-1 15 . TRBD1 TRBJ2-2
CATSRQGTQETQYF TRBV15 14 . . TRBJ2-5
CASSGLAANTGELFF TRBV2 15 . TRBD2 TRBJ2-2
CASSPGGTEAFF TRBV7-9 12 . TRBD1 TRBJ1-1
CATYPGGPSNGYTF TRBV28 14 once TRBD1 TRBJ1-2
CASSLEESRYNEQFF TRBV5-1 15 . . TRBJ2-1
CASSLAGATNEKLFF TRBV5-1 15 . . TRBJ1-4
CASSDYRGSDGYTF TRBV6-4 14 . TRBD1 TRBJ1-2
CASSLIGEWYTGELFF TRBV7-3 16 . . TRBJ2-2
CASSGLLSNQPQHF TRBV28 14 . . TRBJ1-5
CASSPHIQGKGGYYGYTF TRBV4-1 18 . . TRBJ1-2